This T cell receptor beta chain derives from a study of cytomegalovirus exposure and HLA in healthy donors. On this clone itself: Its antigen is undetermined.

Amplification used 60 Vbeta primers and 13 Jbeta primers. Sequencing used immunoSEQ multiplex PCR; TCRdb keeps in-frame clones, though not all of them. The table has approximately 140,000 clones, almost 85% seen once. Study-wide results and caveats: It was 164 TCR beta chains that were listed as cytomegalovirus-associated. Sequencing likely caused a cluster of highly shared sequence variants.

Nominal health characterized the donors when sampled, though unrecorded immune exposures were likely. Germline V CDR1 and CDR2: MNHEY, SMNVEV (reference sequence). The CDR3 is 14 residues long. The V gene end was trimmed by 4 bases and the J gene end by 0 bases; junction bases not matched to a gene: 1. The chain links TRBV27 to TRBJ2-3; 7 nucleotides align to TRBD2. Source material: PBMCs. This sequence originates from a boy between 2 and 10 years old in good health and CMV-seronegative. The CDR3 DNA sequence: TGTGCCAGCAGTTACGGGGGGAGCACAGATACGCAGTATTTT. Residues: CASSYGGSTDTQYF.